This T cell receptor (beta chain) was sequenced for a study of T-cell memory formation after mild COVID-19. Each CDR3 protein gets one entry after TCRdb re-called the 5' RACE reads with MiXCR. The data show hundreds of thousands of distinct CDR3 sequences, about 20% seen once. V dropped 6 bases and J dropped 0 bases, with 12 bases sitting between them. Germline V gene data show CDR1 as MNHNS and CDR2 as SASEGT. This CDR3 is built from 15 residues. Sequenced: PBMCs or a T cell subset sorted from them (not recorded which). V usage is TRBV6-1 and J usage is TRBJ1-5, with D hard to call. The clonotype comes from an adult woman who had mild COVID-19 (a few samples of this study predate the infection). Cell type and time point are not known. CDR3 in amino acids: CASSYGQNSNQPQHF. The CDR3 region has the DNA TGTGCCAGCAGCTATGGGCAGAATAGCAATCAGCCCCAGCATTTT.